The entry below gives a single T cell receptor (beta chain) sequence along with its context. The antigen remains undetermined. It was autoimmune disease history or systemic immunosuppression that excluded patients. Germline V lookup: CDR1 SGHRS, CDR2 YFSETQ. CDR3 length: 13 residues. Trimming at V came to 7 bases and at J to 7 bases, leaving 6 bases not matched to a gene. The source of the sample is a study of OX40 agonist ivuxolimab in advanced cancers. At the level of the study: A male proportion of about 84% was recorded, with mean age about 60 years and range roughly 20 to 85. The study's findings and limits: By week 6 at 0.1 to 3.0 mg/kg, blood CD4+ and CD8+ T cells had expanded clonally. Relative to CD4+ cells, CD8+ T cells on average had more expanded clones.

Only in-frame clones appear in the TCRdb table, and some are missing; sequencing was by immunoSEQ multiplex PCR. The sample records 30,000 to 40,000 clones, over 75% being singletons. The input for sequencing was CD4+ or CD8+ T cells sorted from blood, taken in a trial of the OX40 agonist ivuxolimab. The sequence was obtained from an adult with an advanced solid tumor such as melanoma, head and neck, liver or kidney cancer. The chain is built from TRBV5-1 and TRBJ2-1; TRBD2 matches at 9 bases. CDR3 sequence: CASGSGGFNEQFF. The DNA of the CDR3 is TGCGCCAGCGGAAGCGGGGGGTTTAATGAGCAGTTCTTC.